The source of this T cell receptor beta chain is a study of OX40 agonist ivuxolimab in advanced cancers. For context, the study as a whole: Ivuxolimab, which targeted the costimulatory receptor OX40 (CD134), was an agonistic, fully human IgG2 monoclonal antibody. Intravenous ivuxolimab was administered to patients every 2 weeks at six dose levels: 0.01, 0.1, 0.3, 1.5, 3 and 10 mg/kg. Of the 50 to 55 dose-escalation patients, hepatocellular carcinoma was present in approximately 20, melanoma in approximately 15, renal cell carcinoma in 9 and head and neck cancer in 9. In the dose-escalation cohort, approximately 82% of patients were male, and the mean age was about 55 years, with a range of roughly 23 to 85. Prior anti-PD-1, anti-PD-L1 or anti-CTLA-4 therapy was permitted, and checkpoint inhibitors had been received by roughly two fifths of dose-escalation patients. Partial responses occurred in three dose-escalation patients: two with cutaneous melanoma and one with hepatocellular carcinoma. The purpose of peripheral TCRbeta sequencing was to test whether ivuxolimab changed TCR sequence diversity and led to clonal T-cell expansion. The monotherapy dose-escalation portion (N of about 57 patients) of the phase I ivuxolimab trial is reported in the paper. Results the study describes overall, beyond this receptor: At doses of 0.1 to 3.0 mg/kg, clonal expansion of both CD4+ and CD8+ blood T cells was observed from baseline to week 6. The antigen specificity of the peripheral T cells that underwent clonal expansion was not determined. Low levels of normalized T-cell clonal expansion were also seen in some nonresponding patients. On average, CD8+ T cells showed more expanded clones than CD4+ T cells after ivuxolimab. In the 0.1-3.0 mg/kg groups, partial responders had among the lowest normalized peripheral clonal expansion, particularly in CD8+ T cells.

Counted from cysteine to phenylalanine, this CDR3 has 14 amino acids. Just CDR3 DNA is preserved here, 42 bases in frame from base 1. Looking up the germline V gene yields CDR1 MDHEN and CDR2 SYDVKM. The trim is 6 bases for V and 1 base for J, with a gap of 10 bases between the germline ends. Comments on this clone: No cognate antigen has been identified for it. Base qualities are missing; no much larger clone stands one base away.

For sequencing of the TCRbeta CDR3 region, genomic DNA was extracted from the sorted cells. The immunoSEQ Assay was used to sequence the TCRbeta CDR3 regions. The table was pulled from immuneACCESS by TCRdb, which kept in-frame rearrangements only. Such tables lose some clones; where checked, under half of the loss comes from unresolved V genes, and the rest has no known cause. Counted in this sample were about 42,000 clones; roughly 84% of them appeared once. The ten largest account for approximately 15% of the sample. The trial excluded patients who had a history of autoimmune disease or who were on systemic immunosuppression. Peripheral blood for TCR sequencing was collected from all dose cohorts at baseline, on cycle 4 day 1, and on cycle 7 day 1. The samples were taken from a phase I, first-in-human, multicenter, open-label dose-escalation trial of ivuxolimab. Adults with locally advanced or metastatic melanoma, renal cell carcinoma, hepatocellular carcinoma or head and neck squamous cell carcinoma were enrolled in the trial. Before TCR sequencing, CD4+ T cells and CD8+ T cells from peripheral blood were sorted into separate populations.

The sequence is built from TRBV28 and TRBJ2-4, with TRBD2 perhaps the D gene, on 5 matching bases. This sample comprised CD4+ or CD8+ T cells sorted from blood, obtained in a trial of the OX40 agonist ivuxolimab. The sequence derives from an adult with an advanced solid tumor such as melanoma, head and neck, liver or kidney cancer. Read as DNA, the sequence is TGTGCCAGCAGCTCACTAGGGGCCAAAAACATTCAGTACTTC. Its protein is CASSSLGAKNIQYF. The CDR3, completed at both ends by the reference TRBV28 and TRBJ2-4 genes, gives the full variable domain DVKVTQSSRYLVKRTGEKVFLECVQDMDHENMFWYRQDPGLGLRLIYFSYDVKMKEKGDIPEGYSVSREKKERFSLILESASTNQTSMYLCASSSLGAKNIQYFGAGTRLSVL.